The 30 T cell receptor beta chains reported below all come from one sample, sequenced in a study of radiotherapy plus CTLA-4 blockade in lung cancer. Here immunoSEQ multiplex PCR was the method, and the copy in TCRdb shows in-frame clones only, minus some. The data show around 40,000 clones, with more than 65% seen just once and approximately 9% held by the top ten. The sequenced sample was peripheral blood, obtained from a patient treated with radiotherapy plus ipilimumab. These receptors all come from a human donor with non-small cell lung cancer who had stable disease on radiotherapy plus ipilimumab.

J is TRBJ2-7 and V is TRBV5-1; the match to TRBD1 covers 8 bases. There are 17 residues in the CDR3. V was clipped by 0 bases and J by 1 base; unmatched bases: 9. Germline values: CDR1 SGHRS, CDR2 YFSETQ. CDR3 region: CASSLDPTGDPSYEQYF. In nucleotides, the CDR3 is TGCGCCAGCAGCTTGGACCCGACAGGGGACCCTTCCTACGAGCAGTACTTC.

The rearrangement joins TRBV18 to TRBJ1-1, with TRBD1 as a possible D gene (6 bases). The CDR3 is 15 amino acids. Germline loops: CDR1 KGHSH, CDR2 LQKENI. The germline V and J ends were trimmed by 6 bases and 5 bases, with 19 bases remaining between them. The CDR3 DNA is TGTGCCAGCTCTCAAGGAGGGGGGGTGGAGACTGAAGCTTTCTTT. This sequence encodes CASSQGGGVETEAFF.

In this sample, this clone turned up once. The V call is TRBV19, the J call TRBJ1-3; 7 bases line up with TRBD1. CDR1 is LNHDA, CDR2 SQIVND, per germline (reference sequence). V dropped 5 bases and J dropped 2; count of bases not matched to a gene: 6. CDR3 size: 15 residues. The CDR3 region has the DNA TGTGCCAGTAGTGCTGCGACAGGGACTGGAAACACCATATATTTT. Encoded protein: CASSAATGTGNTIYF. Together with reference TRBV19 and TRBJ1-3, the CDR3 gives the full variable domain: DGGITQSPKYLFRKEGQNVTLSCEQNLNHDAMYWYRQDPGQGLRLIYYSQIVNDFQKGDIAEGYSVSREKKESFPLTVTSAQKNPTAFYLCASSAATGTGNTIYFGEGSWLTVV.

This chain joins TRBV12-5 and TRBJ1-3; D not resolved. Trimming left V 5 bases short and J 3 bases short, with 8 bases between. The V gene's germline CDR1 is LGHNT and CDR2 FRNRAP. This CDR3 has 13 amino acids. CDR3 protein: CASGRGGGNTIYF. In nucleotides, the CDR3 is TGTGCTAGTGGTCGGGGTGGTGGAAACACCATATATTTT.

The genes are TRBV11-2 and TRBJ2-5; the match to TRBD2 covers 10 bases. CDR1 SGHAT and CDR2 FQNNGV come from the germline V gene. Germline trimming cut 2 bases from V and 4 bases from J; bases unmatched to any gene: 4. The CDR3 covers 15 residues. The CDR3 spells CASSLRLAGVETQYF. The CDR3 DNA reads TGTGCCAGCAGCTTACGTCTAGCGGGGGTAGAGACCCAGTACTTC. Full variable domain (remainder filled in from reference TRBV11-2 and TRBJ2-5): EAGVAQSPRYKIIEKRQSVAFWCNPISGHATLYWYQQILGQGPKLLIQFQNNGVVDDSQLPKDRFSAERLKGVDSTLKIQPAKLEDSAVYLCASSLRLAGVETQYFGPGTRLLVL.

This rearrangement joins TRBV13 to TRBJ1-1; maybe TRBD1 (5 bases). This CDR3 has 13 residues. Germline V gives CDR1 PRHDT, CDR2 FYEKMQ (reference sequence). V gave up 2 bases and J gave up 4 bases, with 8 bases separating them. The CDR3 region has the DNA TGTGCCAGCAGCTTAAGGGGAATCACTGAAGCTTTCTTT. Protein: CASSLRGITEAFF. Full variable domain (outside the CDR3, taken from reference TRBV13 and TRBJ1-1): AAGVIQSPRHLIKEKRETATLKCYPIPRHDTVYWYQQGPGQDPQFLISFYEKMQSDKGSIPDRFSAQQFSDYHSELNMSSLELGDSALYFCASSLRGITEAFFGQGTRLTVV.

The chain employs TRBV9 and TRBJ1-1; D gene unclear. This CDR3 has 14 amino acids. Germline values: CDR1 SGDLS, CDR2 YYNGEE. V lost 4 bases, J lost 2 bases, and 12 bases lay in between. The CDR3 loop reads CASSPSPLNTEAFF. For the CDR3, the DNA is TGTGCCAGCAGCCCCTCTCCTCTCAACACTGAAGCTTTCTTT.

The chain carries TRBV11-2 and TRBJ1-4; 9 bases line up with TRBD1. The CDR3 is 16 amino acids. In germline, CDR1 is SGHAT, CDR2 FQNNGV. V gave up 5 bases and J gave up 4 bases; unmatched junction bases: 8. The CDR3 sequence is CASSTGQGSFNEKLFF. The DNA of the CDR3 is TGTGCCAGCAGCACCGGACAGGGGAGTTTTAATGAAAAACTGTTTTTT.

The CDR3 spells CASSPPGQSYGYTF. In nucleotides, the CDR3 is TGTGCCAGCTCACCACCAGGACAGAGCTATGGCTACACCTTC. The chain couples TRBV18 to TRBJ1-2; tentatively, D is TRBD1 (6 bases). The V gene lost 0 bases and the J gene lost 4 bases, with 9 bases spanning the gap. The CDR3 spans 14 residues. Germline V lookup: CDR1 KGHSH, CDR2 LQKENI. The full variable domain, its missing parts supplied by reference TRBV18 and TRBJ1-2, is NAGVMQNPRHLVRRRGQEARLRCSPMKGHSHVYWYRQLPEEGLKFMVYLQKENIIDESGMPKERFSAEFPKEGPSILRIQQVVRGDSAAYFCASSPPGQSYGYTFGSGTRLTVV.

CDR3 sequence reads: CASRAGPGEKLFF. DNA of the CDR3: TGTGCCAGCAGGGCAGGGCCCGGGGAAAAACTGTTTTTT. The V call is TRBV2, the J call TRBJ1-4; the D gene is possibly TRBD1 (5 bases). Germline V gives CDR1 SNHLY, CDR2 FYNNEI. CDR3 length: 13 residues. V lost 6 bases, J lost 8 bases, and 13 bases lay in between.

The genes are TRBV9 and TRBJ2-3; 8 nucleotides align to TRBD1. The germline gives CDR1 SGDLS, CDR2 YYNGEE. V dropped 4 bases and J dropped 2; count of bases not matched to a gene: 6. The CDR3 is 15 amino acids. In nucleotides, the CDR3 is TGTGCCAGCAGCCCCGGGACAGGCTTCACAGATACGCAGTATTTT. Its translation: CASSPGTGFTDTQYF. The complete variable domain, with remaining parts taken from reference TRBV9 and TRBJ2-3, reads DSGVTQTPKHLITATGQRVTLRCSPRSGDLSVYWYQQSLDQGLQFLIQYYNGEERAKGNILERFSAQQFPDLHSELNLSSLELGDSALYFCASSPGTGFTDTQYFGPGTRLTVL.

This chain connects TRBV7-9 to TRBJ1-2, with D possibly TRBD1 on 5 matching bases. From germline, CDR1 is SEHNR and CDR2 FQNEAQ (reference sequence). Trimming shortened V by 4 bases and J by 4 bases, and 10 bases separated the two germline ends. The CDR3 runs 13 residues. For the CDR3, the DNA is TGTGCCAGCAGCTCGGGACTGCCCTATGGCTACACCTTC. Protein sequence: CASSSGLPYGYTF.

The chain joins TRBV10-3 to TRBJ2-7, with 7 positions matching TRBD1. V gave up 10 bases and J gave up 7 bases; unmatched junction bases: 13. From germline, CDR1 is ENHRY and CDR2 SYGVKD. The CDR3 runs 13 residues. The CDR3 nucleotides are TGTGCCACGACCGGGACAGAGTTTGGAGAGCAGTACTTC. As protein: CATTGTEFGEQYF.

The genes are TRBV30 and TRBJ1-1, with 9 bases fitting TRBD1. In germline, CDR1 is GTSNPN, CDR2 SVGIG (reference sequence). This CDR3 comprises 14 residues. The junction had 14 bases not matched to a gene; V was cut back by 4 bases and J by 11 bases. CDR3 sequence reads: CAWTQPGQGRTAFF. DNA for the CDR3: TGTGCCTGGACCCAACCGGGACAGGGCAGGACGGCTTTCTTT.

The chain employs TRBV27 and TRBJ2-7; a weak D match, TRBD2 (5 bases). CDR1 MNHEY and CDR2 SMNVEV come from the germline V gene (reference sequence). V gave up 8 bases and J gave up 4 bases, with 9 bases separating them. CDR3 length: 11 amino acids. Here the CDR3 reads CASSDFYEQYF. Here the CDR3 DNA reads TGTGCCAGCTCGGACTTTTACGAGCAGTACTTC.

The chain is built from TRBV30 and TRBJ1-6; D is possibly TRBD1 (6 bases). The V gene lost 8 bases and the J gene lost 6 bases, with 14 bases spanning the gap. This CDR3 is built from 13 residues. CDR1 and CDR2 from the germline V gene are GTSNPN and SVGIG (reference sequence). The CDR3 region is CARAGDRNSPLHF. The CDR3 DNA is TGTGCCCGCGCAGGGGACCGTAATTCACCCCTCCACTTT. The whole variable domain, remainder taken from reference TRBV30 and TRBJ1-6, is SQTIHQWPATLVQPVGSPLSLECTVEGTSNPNLYWYRQAAGRGLQLLFYSVGIGQISSEVPQNLSASRPQDRQFILSSKKLLLSDSGFYLCARAGDRNSPLHFGNGTRLTVT.

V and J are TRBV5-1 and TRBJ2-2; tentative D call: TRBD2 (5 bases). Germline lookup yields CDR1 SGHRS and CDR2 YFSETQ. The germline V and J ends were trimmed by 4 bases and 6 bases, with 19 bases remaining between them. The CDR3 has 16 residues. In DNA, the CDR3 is TGCGCCAGCAGCCGGGAAGGTACCGGGGTATCCGGGGAGCTGTTTTTT. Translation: CASSREGTGVSGELFF.

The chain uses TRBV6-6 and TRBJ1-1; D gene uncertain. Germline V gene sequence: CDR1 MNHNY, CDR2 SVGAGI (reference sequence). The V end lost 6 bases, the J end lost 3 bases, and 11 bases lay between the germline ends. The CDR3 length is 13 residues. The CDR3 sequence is CASSPPGHTEAFF. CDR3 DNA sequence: TGTGCCAGCAGCCCTCCAGGCCACACTGAAGCTTTCTTT.

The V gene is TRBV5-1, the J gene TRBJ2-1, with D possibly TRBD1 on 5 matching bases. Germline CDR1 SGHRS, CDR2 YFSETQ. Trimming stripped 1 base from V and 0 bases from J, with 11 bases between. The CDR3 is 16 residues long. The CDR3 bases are TGCGCCAGCAGCTTGCTAGGGGCCAACTCCTACAATGAGCAGTTCTTC. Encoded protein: CASSLLGANSYNEQFF.

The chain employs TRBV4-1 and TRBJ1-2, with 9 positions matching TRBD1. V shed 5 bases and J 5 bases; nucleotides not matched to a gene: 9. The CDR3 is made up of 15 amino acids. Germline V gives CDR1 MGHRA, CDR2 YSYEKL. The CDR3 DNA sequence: TGCGCCAGCAGCTCACACAGGGGGCTTCGGTATGGCTACACCTTC. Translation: CASSSHRGLRYGYTF.

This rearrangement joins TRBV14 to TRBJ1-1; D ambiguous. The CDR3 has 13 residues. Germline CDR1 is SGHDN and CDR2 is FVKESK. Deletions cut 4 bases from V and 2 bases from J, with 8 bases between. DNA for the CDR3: TGTGCCAGCAGCCTGACGGGTAACACTGAAGCTTTCTTT. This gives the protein CASSLTGNTEAFF.

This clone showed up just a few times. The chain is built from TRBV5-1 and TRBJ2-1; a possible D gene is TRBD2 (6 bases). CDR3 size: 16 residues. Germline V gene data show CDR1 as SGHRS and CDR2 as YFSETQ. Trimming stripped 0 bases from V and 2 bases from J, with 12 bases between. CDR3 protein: CASSLEGSGTYNEQFF. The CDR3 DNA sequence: TGCGCCAGCAGCTTGGAGGGTAGCGGTACCTACAATGAGCAGTTCTTC.

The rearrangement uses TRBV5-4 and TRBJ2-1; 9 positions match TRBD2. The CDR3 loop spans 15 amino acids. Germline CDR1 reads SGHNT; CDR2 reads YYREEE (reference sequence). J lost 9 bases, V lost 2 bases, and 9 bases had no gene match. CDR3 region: CASSLQRSSGTEQFF. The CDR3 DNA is TGTGCCAGCAGCTTACAGCGATCTAGCGGGACTGAGCAGTTCTTC.

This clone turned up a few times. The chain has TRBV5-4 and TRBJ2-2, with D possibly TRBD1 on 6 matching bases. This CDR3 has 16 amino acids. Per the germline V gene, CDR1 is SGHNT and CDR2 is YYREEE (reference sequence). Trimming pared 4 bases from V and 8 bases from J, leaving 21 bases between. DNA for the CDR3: TGTGCCAGCAGCGGGTCCCGGGACATTCGACGGGGGGAGCTGTTTTTT. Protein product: CASSGSRDIRRGELFF.

CDR3 residues: CASSIGAVASYNEQFF. For the CDR3, the DNA is TGTGCCAGTAGTATAGGAGCGGTAGCCTCCTACAATGAGCAGTTCTTC. The chain employs TRBV19 and TRBJ2-1, with D perhaps matching TRBD2 (5 bases). V was shortened by 1 base and J by 0 bases, with 10 bases between the two germline ends. The CDR3 extends over 16 amino acids. CDR1 LNHDA and CDR2 SQIVND come from the germline V gene (reference sequence).

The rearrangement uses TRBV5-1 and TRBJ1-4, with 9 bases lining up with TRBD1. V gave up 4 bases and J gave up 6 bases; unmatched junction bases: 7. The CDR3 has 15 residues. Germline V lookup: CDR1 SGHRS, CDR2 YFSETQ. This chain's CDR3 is CASSIGQGTDEKLFF. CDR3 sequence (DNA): TGCGCCAGCAGCATAGGACAGGGGACAGATGAAAAACTGTTTTTT.

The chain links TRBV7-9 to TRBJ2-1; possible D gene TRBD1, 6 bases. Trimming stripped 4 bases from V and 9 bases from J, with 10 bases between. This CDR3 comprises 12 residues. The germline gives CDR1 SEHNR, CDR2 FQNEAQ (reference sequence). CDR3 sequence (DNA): TGTGCCAGCAGCTACCTGACAGGTGAGCAGTTCTTC. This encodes CASSYLTGEQFF.

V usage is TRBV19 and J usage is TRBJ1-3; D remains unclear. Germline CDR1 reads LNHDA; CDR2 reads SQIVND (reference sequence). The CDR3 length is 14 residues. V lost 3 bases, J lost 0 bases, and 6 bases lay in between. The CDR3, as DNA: TGTGCCAGTAGTATTGGCAACTCTGGAAACACCATATATTTT. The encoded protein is CASSIGNSGNTIYF.

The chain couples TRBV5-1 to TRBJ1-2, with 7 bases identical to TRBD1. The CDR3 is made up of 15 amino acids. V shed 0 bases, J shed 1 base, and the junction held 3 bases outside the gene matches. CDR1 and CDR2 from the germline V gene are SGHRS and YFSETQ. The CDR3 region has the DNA TGCGCCAGCAGCTTGGGAGGGGGCCTTAACTATGGCTACACCTTC. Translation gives CASSLGGGLNYGYTF.

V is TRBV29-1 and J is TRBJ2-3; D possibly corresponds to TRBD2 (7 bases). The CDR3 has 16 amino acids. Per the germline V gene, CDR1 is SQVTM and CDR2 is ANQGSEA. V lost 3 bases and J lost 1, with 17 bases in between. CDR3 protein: CSVERLGGAGTDTQYF. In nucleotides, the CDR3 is TGCAGCGTTGAGCGCTTGGGGGGGGCAGGCACAGATACGCAGTATTTT.